Below, 18 T cell receptor beta chains from the same sample are listed, as sequenced in a study of shared clonotypes between healthy human individuals (dated by TCRdb to between 2020 and 2021). Libraries were built with the immunoSEQ multiplex PCR assay. Entries here come from immuneACCESS through TCRdb and include only in-frame sequences with V and J called. Some clones fail to appear in such tables; in the studies checked, an unresolved V gene covers under half of the shortfall, and the cause of the remainder is unknown. For this sample there are about 2.4 million clones; around nine tenths appear just once. The ten largest clonotypes hold 0.13% to 0.15% of the sample. The sample was naive CD4+ T cells sorted from blood. The cell subset or site label corresponds to: CD45RA+ positively selected. These receptors all come from a young man in good health.

This chain joins TRBV15 and TRBJ2-5; D ambiguous. Trimming removed 0 bases from V and 5 bases from J, with 13 bases in between. The CDR3 is 15 amino acids. The germline CDR1 and CDR2 sequences are LNHNV and YYDKDF (reference sequence). The CDR3 DNA reads TGTGCCACCAGCAGAGAATTGGGTGTCGGGGAGACCCAGTACTTC. This translates into CATSRELGVGETQYF.

The genes are TRBV10-3 and TRBJ2-5; 14 positions match TRBD2. The CDR3 totals 17 residues. Per germline, CDR1 ENHRY and CDR2 SYGVKD. Losses at the gene ends were 5 bases for V and 0 bases for J; bases not matched to a gene: 5. The CDR3 region is CAISTGTSGRHQETQYF. The CDR3 region has the DNA TGTGCCATCAGTACAGGGACTAGCGGGAGACACCAAGAGACCCAGTACTTC.

A single count supports this clone. The chain recombines TRBV21-1 with TRBJ2-7; TRBD1 reflects the table's D call only, with no check against the DNA. TRBV21-1 corresponds to a pseudogene. The CDR3 has 16 amino acids. The CDR3 nucleotides read TGTGCCAGCAGCTTCCGGAGAGACAGGATTACCTACGAGCAGTACTTC. Its translation is CASSFRRDRITYEQYF.

The chain couples TRBV7-9 to TRBJ2-1; a possible D gene is TRBD1 (5 bases). Germline loops: CDR1 SEHNR, CDR2 FQNEAQ (reference sequence). The ends were cut back, 5 bases at V and 0 bases at J, with 11 bases in the middle. The CDR3 runs 15 residues. This CDR3 is CASSPRQSSYNEQFF. The CDR3, as DNA: TGTGCCAGCAGCCCCCGACAGAGCTCCTACAATGAGCAGTTCTTC.

The chain links TRBV4-1 to TRBJ2-3, with 14 bases lining up with TRBD2. The CDR3 loop spans 16 amino acids. The ends lost 4 bases at V and 5 bases at J; junction bases unmatched: 5. Germline loops: CDR1 MGHRA, CDR2 YSYEKL. This CDR3 is CASSLGLAGELDTQYF. CDR3 bases: TGCGCCAGCAGCCTGGGACTAGCGGGGGAGCTAGATACGCAGTATTTT.

The chain uses TRBV7-2 and TRBJ2-1; the match to TRBD2 covers 14 bases. V was pared by 5 bases and J by 10 bases, with 7 bases of the junction left unmatched. CDR1 and CDR2 (germline): SGHTA, FQGNSA. The CDR3 loop spans 15 amino acids. CDR3 in amino acids: CASSLGLAGGQEQFF. The CDR3 DNA reads TGTGCCAGCAGCCTAGGACTAGCGGGGGGCCAAGAGCAGTTCTTC.

This clone appeared a single time. The identical CDR3 is also encoded by other nucleotide sequences in the sample. The V gene is TRBV5-1, the J gene TRBJ2-3, with a possible D match to TRBD1 (6 bases). CDR3 length: 15 residues. Deletions cut 0 bases from V and 4 bases from J, with 12 bases between. CDR1 SGHRS and CDR2 YFSETQ come from the germline V gene. The CDR3 DNA follows: TGCGCCAGCAGCTTGGTAGCTGGGGGCGCAGATACGCAGTATTTT. Protein sequence: CASSLVAGGADTQYF.

The rearrangement uses TRBV6-1 and TRBJ2-2, with D perhaps matching TRBD1 (6 bases). V lost 6 bases to trimming and J lost 8 bases, with 16 bases between them. Germline V CDR1 and CDR2: MNHNS, SASEGT. The CDR3 is 14 amino acids. DNA of the CDR3: TGTGCCAGCAGAACAGGGTCCGTGGGAGGGGAGCTGTTTTTT. Amino acids: CASRTGSVGGELFF.

The genes are TRBV5-6 and TRBJ2-3, with a possible D match to TRBD1 (5 bases). The CDR3 is 16 amino acids. Trimming left V 0 bases short and J 4 bases short, with 15 bases between. Germline CDR1 SGHDT, CDR2 YYEEEE. CDR3 sequence: CASSLVGAGPADTQYF. CDR3 bases: TGTGCCAGCAGCTTGGTAGGGGCAGGGCCTGCAGATACGCAGTATTTT.

The CDR3 DNA is TGTGCCAGCAGCCGGGCGGGAGTCGATGGCTACACCTTC. Protein product: CASSRAGVDGYTF. V is TRBV5-5 and J is TRBJ1-2, with no clear D. V lost 4 bases and J lost 6, with 13 bases in between. This CDR3 spans 13 amino acids. Germline V gene data show CDR1 as SGHKS and CDR2 as YYEKEE (reference sequence).

The V and J genes are TRBV7-2 and TRBJ1-4; D gene unclear. This CDR3 is 16 amino acids long. Looked up from germline, CDR1 is SGHTA and CDR2 is FQGNSA. V was pared by 1 base and J by 3 bases, with 12 bases between. DNA for the CDR3: TGTGCCAGCAGCTTAGGGATTCGGCAGCCTAATGAAAAACTGTTTTTT. Amino acid sequence: CASSLGIRQPNEKLFF.

The chain has TRBV27 and TRBJ1-5; weak D call: TRBD1 (6 bases). Trimming pared 7 bases from V and 4 bases from J, leaving 23 bases between. This CDR3 is 17 amino acids long. Germline CDR1 is MNHEY and CDR2 is SMNVEV (reference sequence). The CDR3 nucleotides are TGTGCCAGCAAATCCTCGACAGGTTGGGGGATTAATCAGCCCCAGCATTTT. Amino acids: CASKSSTGWGINQPQHF.

On this clone itself: Different DNA sequences within this sample yield the same CDR3. The chain employs TRBV18 and TRBJ1-3; TRBD1 might be the D (5 bases). The length of the CDR3 is 14 residues. V lost 3 bases and J lost 1, with 7 bases in between. Germline loops: CDR1 KGHSH, CDR2 LQKENI. CDR3 nucleotide sequence: TGTGCCAGCTCACCCCAGGGATCTGGAAACACCATATATTTT. Protein sequence: CASSPQGSGNTIYF.

The chain is built from TRBV6-1 and TRBJ1-4; TRBD1 might be the D (6 bases). Trimming shortened V by 7 bases and J by 6 bases, and 15 bases separated the two germline ends. CDR3 size: 14 residues. Germline V gene data show CDR1 as MNHNS and CDR2 as SASEGT. The CDR3 region has the DNA TGTGCCAGCACCTCCCAGGGGATAGATGAAAAACTGTTTTTT. Translated: CASTSQGIDEKLFF.

J is TRBJ2-1 and V is TRBV19; the match to TRBD2 covers 10 bases. Germline assignment: CDR1 LNHDA and CDR2 SQIVND (reference sequence). With 8 bases clipped from V and 9 bases from J, the junction kept 13 bases outside the gene matches. This CDR3 has 15 residues. Here the CDR3 DNA reads TGTGCCAGTCAAATCGTAGCGGGGGGCCCCCGTGAGCAGTTCTTC. Its translation is CASQIVAGGPREQFF.

The chain links TRBV6-6 to TRBJ1-2, with D possibly TRBD1 on 5 matching bases. Germline CDR1 and CDR2: MNHNY and SVGAGI (reference sequence). The V gene lost 9 bases and the J gene lost 4 bases, with 21 bases spanning the gap. The CDR3 is 15 residues long. CDR3 bases: TGTGCCAGTTACGGAAAAGGGACTTACTTCTATGGCTACACCTTC. Residues: CASYGKGTYFYGYTF.

The V and J genes are TRBV18 and TRBJ1-2; D gene ambiguous. Trimming shortened V by 2 bases and J by 4 bases, and 11 bases separated the two germline ends. Germline CDR1 KGHSH, CDR2 LQKENI. The CDR3 consists of 14 residues. The DNA for the CDR3 is TGTGCCAGCTCACCAAAAGACGGAGCCTATGGCTACACCTTC. It translates to CASSPKDGAYGYTF.

This rearrangement joins TRBV5-6 to TRBJ2-6, with TRBD1 matching 8 bases. The CDR3 totals 17 residues. The germline gives CDR1 SGHDT, CDR2 YYEEEE. J lost 4 bases, V lost 3 bases, and 9 bases had no gene match. For the CDR3, the DNA is TGTGCCAGCAGCTATATGGACAGGGACGGAGGGGCCAACGTCCTGACTTTC. This codes for CASSYMDRDGGANVLTF.